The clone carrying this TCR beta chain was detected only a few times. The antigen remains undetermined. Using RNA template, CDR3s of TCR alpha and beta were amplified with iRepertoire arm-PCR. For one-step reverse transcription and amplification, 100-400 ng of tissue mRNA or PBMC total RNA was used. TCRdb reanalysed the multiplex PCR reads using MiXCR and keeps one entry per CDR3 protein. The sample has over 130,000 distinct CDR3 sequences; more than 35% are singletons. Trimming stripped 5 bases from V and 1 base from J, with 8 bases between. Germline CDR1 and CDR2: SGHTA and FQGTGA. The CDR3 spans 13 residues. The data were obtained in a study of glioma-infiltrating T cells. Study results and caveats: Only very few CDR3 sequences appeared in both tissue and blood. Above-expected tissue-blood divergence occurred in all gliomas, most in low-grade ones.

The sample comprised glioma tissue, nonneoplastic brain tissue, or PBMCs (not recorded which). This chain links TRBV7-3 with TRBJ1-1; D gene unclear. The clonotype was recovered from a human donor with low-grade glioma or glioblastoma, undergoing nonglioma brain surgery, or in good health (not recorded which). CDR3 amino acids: CASSNGPNTEAFF. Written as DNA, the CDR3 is TGTGCCAGCAGCAACGGGCCGAACACTGAAGCTTTCTTT.